The T cell receptor beta chain described here comes from a study of blood T cell repertoires in COVID-19. Looking at the study overall: From the United States, Italy and Spain came samples of acute and convalescent COVID-19. T cells, B-cell-depleted T cells, or PBMCs provided the cDNA or gDNA that served as material.

In the authors' methods: Researchers report that nucleated cell counts were estimated from reference gene primer amplification. Profiling relied on immunoSEQ multiplex PCR, and the TCRdb table lists in-frame clones only, not all of them. V, J and clone size are those of that table, while D and trimming were read from the DNA. This table has about 670,000 clones, about 90% appearing once. The sample consisted of peripheral blood. The receptor's source is a woman in her late teens or twenties with acute or convalescent COVID-19.

The CDR3 loop reads CASSPGTVITKNIQYF. Written as DNA, the CDR3 is TGTGCCAGCAGCCCCGGGACAGTAATTACCAAAAACATTCAGTACTTC. The chain uses TRBV9 and TRBJ2-4, with 7 positions matching TRBD1. This CDR3 spans 16 amino acids. The V gene end was trimmed by 4 bases and the J gene end by 2 bases; junction bases not matched to a gene: 9. Germline loops: CDR1 SGDLS, CDR2 YYNGEE. The variable domain in full, with the rest retrieved from reference TRBV9 and TRBJ2-4, is DSGVTQTPKHLITATGQRVTLRCSPRSGDLSVYWYQQSLDQGLQFLIQYYNGEERAKGNILERFSAQQFPDLHSELNLSSLELGDSALYFCASSPGTVITKNIQYFGAGTRLSVL.